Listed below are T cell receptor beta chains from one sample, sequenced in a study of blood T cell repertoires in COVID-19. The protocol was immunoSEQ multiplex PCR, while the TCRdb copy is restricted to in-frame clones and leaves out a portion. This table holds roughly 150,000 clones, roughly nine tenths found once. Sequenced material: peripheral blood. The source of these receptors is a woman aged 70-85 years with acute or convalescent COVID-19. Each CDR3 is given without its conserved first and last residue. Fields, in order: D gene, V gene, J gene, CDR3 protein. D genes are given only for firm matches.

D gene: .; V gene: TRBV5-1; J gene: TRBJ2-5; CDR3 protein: ASSGGGAGETQY
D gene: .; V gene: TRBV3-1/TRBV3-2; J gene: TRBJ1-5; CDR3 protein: ASSQAAGWNQPQH
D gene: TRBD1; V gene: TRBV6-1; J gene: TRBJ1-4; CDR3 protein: ASSDGQGPEKLF
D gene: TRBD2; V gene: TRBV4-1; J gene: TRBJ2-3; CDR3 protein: ASSQGLAEKQY
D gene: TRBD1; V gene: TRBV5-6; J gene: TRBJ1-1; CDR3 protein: ASSLPTGVDTEAF
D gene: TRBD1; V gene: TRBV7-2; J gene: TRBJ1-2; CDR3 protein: ASSSGQAHT
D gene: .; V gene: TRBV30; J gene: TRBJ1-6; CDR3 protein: ACGTSGYNSPLH
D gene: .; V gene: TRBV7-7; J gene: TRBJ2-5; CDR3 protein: ASSRSGRGYLETQY
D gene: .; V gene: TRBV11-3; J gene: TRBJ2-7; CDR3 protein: ASSLGGGAAYEQY
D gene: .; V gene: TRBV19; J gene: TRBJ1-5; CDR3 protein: ASSAGRISNQPQH
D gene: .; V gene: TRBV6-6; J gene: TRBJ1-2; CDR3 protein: ASSYSIFGDYGYT
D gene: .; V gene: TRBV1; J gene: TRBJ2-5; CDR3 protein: TSSQGTYPGQGLEETQY
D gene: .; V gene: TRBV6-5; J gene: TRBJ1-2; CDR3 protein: ASSYSNMGGYGYT
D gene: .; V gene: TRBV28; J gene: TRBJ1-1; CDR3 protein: ASFGGPRNTEAF
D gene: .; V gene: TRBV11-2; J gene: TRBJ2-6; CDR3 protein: ASSFRQDLGISGANVLT
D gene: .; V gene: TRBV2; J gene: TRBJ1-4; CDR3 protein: ASSEGLRNEKLF
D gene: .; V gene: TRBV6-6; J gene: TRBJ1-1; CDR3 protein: ASSPSGSMGEAF
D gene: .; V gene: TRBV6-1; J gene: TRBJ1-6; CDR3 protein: ASSELRQKNNSPLH
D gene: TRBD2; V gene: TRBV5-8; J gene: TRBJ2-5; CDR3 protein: ASSLFSGGALQTQY
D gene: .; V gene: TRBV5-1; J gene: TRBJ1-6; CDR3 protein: ASSLALSYNSPLH
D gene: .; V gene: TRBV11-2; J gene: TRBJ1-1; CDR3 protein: ASSPGTGGMNTEAF
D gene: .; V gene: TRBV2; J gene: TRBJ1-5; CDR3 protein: ASRGDSKEPQH
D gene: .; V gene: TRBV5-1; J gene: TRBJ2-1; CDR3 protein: ASSLRGPTYNEQF
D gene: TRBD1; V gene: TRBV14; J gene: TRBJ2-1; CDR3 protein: ASSPNRGRNNEQF
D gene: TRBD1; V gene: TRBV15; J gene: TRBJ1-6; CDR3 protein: ATSRDRDRGLSYNSPLH
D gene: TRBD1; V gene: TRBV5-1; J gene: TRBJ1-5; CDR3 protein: ASSSAPGGNQPQH
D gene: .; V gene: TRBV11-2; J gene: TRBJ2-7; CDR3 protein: ASSLAGQGYEQY
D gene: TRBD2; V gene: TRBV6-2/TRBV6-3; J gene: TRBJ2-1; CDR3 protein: ASNPGLAGDNEQF
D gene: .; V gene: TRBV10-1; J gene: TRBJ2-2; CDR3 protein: ASSKSGTGNTGELF
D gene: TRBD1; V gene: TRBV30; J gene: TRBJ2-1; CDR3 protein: AWSRGTGGGNEQF
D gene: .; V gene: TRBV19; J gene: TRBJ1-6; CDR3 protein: ASSVVTNNNSPLH
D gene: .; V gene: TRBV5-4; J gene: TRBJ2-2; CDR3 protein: ASSLDSPHTGELF
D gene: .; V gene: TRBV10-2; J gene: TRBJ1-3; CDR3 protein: ASNPWGPQEDTIY
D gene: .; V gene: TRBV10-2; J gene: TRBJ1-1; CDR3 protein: ASSLKGGTEAF
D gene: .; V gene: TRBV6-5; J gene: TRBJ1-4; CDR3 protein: ASSPLGPKEKLF
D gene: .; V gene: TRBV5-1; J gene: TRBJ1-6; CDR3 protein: ASSLAPTNSPLH
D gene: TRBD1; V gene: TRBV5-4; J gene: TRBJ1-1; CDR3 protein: ASSPTGGGTEAF
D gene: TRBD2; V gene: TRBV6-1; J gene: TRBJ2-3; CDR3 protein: ASSEARSTSGTDTQY
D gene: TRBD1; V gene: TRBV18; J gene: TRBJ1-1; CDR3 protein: ASSLDRGQGTEAF
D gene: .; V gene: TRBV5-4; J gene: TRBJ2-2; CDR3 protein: ASSFIDRNTGELF
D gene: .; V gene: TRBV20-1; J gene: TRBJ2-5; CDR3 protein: SAQRAETQY
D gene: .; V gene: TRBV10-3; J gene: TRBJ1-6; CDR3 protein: AISDAALVVGSPLH
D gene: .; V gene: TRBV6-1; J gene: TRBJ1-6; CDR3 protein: ASSEALTLRGSPLH
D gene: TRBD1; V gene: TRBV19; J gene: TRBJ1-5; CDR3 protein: ASSNRGNQPQH
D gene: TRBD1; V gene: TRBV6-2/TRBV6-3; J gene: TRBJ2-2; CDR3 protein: ASSYGQGARSGELF
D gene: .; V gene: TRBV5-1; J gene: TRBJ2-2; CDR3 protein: ASSRITGSTGELF
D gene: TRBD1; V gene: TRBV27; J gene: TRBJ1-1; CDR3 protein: ATSWTGDTEAF
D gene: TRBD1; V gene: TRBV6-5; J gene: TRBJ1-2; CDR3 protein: ASGDRGEPNYGYT
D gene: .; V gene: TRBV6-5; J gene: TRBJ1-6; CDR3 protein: ASSYVRDSPLH
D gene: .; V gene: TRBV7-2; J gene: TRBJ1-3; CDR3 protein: ASSLPRGSGNTIY
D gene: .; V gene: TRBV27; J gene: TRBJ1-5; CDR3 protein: ASSLRGLRQPQH
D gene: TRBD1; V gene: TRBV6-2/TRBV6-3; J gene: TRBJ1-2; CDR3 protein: ASSSGQGYGYT
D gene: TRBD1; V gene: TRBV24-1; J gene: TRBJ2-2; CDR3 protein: ATAGQGETGELF
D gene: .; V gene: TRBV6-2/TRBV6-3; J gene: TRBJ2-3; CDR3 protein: ASSSGSRQEETDTQY
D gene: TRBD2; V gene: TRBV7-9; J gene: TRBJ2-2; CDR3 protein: ASSLRFGLAGNTGELF
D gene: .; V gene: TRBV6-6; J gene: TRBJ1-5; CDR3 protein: ASSPAREGQPQH